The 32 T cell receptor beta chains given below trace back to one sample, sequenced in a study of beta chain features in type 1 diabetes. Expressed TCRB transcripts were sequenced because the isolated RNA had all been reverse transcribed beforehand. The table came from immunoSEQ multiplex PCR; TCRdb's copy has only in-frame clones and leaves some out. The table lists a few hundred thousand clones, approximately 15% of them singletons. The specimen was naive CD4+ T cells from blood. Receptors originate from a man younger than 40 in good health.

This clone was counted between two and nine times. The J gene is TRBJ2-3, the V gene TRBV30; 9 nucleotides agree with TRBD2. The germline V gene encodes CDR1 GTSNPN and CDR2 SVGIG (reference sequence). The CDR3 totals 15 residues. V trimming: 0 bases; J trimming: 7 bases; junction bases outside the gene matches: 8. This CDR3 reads CAWSVGRSGRNTQYF. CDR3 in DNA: TGTGCCTGGAGTGTAGGCAGGAGCGGGAGGAATACGCAGTATTTT.

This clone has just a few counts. For the CDR3, the DNA is TGTGCCAGCAGCACCGACCCTTGGAGCTCCTACGAGCAGTACGTC. It codes for CASSTDPWSSYEQYV. J is TRBJ2-7 and V is TRBV21-1; the table's D call, TRBD2, has no DNA check behind it. TRBV21-1 represents a pseudogene. The CDR3 is 15 amino acids.

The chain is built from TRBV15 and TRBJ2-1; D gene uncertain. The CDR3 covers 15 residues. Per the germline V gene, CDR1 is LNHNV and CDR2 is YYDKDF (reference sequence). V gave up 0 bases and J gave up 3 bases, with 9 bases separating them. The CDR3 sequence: CATSRDPWGYNEQFF. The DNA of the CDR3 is TGTGCCACCAGCAGAGATCCCTGGGGCTACAATGAGCAGTTCTTC.

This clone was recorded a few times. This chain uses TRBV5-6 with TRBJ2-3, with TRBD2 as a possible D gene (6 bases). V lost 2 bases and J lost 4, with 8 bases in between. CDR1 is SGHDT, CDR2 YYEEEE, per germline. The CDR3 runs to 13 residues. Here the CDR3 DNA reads TGTGCCAGCAGCTTAGCGGGTTCAGATACGCAGTATTTT. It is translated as CASSLAGSDTQYF.

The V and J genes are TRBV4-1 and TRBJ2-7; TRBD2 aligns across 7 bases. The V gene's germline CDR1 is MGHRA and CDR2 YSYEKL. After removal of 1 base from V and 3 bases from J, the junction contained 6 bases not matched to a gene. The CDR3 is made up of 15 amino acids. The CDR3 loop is CASSQGGRVIYEQYV. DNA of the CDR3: TGCGCCAGCAGCCAAGGCGGGAGAGTTATCTACGAGCAGTACGTC.

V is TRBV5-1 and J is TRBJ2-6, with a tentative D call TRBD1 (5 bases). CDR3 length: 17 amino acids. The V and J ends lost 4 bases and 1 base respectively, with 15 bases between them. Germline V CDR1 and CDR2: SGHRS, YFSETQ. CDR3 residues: CASSPRAGRSGANVLTF. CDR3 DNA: TGCGCCAGCAGCCCCCGGGCAGGGCGATCTGGGGCCAACGTCCTGACTTTC.

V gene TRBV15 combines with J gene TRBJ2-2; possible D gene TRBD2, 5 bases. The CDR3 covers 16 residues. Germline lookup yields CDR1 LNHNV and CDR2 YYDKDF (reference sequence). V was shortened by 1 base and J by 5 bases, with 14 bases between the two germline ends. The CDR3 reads CATSRVFGLSTGELFF. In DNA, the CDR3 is TGTGCCACCAGCAGAGTCTTCGGACTCTCGACCGGGGAGCTGTTTTTT.

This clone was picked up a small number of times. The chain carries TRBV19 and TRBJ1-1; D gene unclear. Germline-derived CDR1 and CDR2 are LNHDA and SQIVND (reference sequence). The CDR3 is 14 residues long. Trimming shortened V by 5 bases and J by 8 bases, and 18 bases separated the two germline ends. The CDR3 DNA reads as TGTGCCAGTAGTCGTGTTGTTATGCCGGGCGAAGCTTTCTTT. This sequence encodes CASSRVVMPGEAFF.

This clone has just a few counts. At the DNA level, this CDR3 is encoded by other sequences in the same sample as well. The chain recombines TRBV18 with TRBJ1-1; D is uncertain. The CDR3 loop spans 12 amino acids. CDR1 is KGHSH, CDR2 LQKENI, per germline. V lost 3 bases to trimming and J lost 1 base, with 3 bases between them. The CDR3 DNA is TGTGCCAGCTCACCGAGGAACACTGAAGCTTTCTTT. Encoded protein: CASSPRNTEAFF.

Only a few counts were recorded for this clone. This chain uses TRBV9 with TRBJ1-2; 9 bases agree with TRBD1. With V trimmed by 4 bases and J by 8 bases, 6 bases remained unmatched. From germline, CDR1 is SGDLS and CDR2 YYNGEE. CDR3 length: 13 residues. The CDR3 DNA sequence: TGTGCCAGCAGCTCCCGGACAGGGGACGGCTACACCTTC. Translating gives CASSSRTGDGYTF.

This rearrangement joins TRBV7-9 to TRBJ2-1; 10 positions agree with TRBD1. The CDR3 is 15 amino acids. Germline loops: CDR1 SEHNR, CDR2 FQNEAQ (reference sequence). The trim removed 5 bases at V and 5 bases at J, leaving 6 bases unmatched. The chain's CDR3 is CASSTGTGENNEQFF. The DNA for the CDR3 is TGTGCCAGCAGCACCGGGACAGGGGAAAACAATGAGCAGTTCTTC.

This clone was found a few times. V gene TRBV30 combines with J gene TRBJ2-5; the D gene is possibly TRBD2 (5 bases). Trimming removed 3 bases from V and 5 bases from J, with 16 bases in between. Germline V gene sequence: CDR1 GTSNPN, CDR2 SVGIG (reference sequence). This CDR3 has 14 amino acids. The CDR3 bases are TGTGCCTGGAGGGCGGCCCTGGGCGGGGAGACCCAGTACTTC. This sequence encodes CAWRAALGGETQYF.

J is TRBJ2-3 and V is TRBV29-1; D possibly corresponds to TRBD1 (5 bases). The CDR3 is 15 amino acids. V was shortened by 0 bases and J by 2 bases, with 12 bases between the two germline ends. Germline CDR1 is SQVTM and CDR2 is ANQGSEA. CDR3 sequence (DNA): TGCAGCGTTGAAGATCTTGTCAGGGCCACAGATACGCAGTATTTT. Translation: CSVEDLVRATDTQYF.

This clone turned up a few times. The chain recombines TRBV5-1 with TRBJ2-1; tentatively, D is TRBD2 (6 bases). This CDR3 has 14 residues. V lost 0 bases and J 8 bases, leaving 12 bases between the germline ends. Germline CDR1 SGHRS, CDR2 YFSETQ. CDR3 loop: CASSLGLVAYEQFF. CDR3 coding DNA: TGCGCCAGCAGCTTGGGACTAGTCGCGTATGAGCAGTTCTTC.

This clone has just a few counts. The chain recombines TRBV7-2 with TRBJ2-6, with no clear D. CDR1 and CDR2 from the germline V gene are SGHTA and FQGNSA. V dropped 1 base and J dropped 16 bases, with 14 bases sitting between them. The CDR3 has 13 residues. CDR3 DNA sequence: TGTGCCAGCAGCTTAGTTTCACAACTGATGCTGACTTTC. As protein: CASSLVSQLMLTF.

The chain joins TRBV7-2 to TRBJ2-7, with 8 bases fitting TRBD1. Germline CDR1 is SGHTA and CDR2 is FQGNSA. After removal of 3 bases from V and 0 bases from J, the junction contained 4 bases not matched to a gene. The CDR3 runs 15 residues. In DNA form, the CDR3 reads TGTGCCAGCAGCTTCGATCAGGGGGCCTCCTACGAGCAGTACTTC. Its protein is CASSFDQGASYEQYF.

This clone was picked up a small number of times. The DNA for the CDR3 is TGTGCCAGCAGCATCTCGGACAGGGGTAGCGATACGCAGTATTTT. This encodes CASSISDRGSDTQYF. The V gene is TRBV9, the J gene TRBJ2-3, with TRBD1 matching 9 bases. The CDR3 covers 15 residues. Germline V gives CDR1 SGDLS, CDR2 YYNGEE. The V gene end was trimmed by 4 bases and the J gene end by 6 bases; junction bases not matched to a gene: 9.

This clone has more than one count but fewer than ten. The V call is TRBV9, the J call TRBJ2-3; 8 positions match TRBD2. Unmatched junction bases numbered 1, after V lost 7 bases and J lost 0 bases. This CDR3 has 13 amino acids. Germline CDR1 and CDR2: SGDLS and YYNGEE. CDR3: CASAGGSTDTQYF. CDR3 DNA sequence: TGTGCCAGCGCGGGGGGAAGCACAGATACGCAGTATTTT.

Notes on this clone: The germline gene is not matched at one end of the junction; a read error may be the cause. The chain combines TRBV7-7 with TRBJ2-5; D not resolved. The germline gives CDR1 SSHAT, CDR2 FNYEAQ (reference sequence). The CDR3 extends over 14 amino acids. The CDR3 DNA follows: TGTGCTAGCAGCCTTAGCCGAGTACAAGAGACCCAGTACTTC. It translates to CASSLSRVQETQYF.

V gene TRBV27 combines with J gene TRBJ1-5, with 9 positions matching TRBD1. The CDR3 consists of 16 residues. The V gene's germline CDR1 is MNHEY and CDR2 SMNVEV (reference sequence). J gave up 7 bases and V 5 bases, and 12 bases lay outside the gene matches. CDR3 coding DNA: TGTGCCAGCAGTCCAACCGGGACAGGGCCTATGCAGCCCCAGCATTTT. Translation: CASSPTGTGPMQPQHF.

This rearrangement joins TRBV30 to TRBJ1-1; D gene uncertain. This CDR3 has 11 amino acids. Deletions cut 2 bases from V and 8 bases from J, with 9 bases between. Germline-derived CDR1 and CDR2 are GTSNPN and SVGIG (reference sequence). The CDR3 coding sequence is TGTGCCTGGAGTAGTACGGCCGAAGCTTTCTTT. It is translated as CAWSSTAEAFF.

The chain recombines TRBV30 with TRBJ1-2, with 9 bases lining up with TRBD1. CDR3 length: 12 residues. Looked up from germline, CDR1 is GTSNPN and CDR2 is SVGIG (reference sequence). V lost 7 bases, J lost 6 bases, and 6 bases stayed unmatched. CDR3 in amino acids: CAFKGQGDGYTF. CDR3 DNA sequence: TGTGCCTTTAAGGGACAGGGAGATGGCTACACCTTC.

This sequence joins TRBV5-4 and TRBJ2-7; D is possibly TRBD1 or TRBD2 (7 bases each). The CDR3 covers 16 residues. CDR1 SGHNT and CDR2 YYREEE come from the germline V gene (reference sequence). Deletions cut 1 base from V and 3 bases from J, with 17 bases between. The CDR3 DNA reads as TGTGCCAGCAGCTTGAATGCTGGGAGGGGGCTCTACGAGCAGTACGTC. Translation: CASSLNAGRGLYEQYV.

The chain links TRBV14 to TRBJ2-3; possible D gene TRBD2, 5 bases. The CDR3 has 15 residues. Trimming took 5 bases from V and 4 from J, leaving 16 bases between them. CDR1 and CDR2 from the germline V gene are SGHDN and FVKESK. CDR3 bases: TGTGCCAGCAGCTTAAACGTGGGAGTGGCAGATACGCAGTATTTT. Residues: CASSLNVGVADTQYF. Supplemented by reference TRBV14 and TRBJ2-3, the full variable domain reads EAGVTQFPSHSVIEKGQTVTLRCDPISGHDNLYWYRRVMGKEIKFLLHFVKESKQDESGMPNNRFLAERTGGTYSTLKVQPAELEDSGVYFCASSLNVGVADTQYFGPGTRLTVL.

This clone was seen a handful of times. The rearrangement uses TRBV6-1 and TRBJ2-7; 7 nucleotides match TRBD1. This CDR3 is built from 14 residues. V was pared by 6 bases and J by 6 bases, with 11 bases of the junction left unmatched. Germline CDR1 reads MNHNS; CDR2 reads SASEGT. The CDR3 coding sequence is TGTGCCAGCAGAGCGACGGGACAGACCTCCGAGCAGTACGTC. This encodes CASRATGQTSEQYV.

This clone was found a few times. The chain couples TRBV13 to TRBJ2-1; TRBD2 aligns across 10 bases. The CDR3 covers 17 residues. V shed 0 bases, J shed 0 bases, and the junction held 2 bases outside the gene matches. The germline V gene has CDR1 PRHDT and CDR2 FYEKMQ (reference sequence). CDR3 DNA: TGTGCCAGCAGCTTAGGACTAGCGGGACTCTCCTACAATGAGCAGTTCTTC. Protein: CASSLGLAGLSYNEQFF.

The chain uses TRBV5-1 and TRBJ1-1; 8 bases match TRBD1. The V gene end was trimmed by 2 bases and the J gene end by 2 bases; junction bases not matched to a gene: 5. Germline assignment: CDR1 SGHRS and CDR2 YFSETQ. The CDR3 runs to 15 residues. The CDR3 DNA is TGCGCCAGCAGCTTCCCGACAGGGGCTAACACTGAAGCTTTCTTT. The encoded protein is CASSFPTGANTEAFF.

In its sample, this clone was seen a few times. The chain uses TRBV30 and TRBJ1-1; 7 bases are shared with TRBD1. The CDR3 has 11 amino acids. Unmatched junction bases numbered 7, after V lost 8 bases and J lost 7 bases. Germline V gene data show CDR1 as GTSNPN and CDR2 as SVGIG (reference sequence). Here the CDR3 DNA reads TGTGCCATGAGGGGGCAGGTTGAAGCTTTCTTT. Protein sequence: CAMRGQVEAFF.

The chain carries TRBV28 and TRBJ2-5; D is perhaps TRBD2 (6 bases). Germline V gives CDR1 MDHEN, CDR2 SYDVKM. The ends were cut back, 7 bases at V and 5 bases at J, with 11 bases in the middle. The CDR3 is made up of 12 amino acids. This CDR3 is CASKEGRETQYF. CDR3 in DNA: TGTGCCAGCAAGGAGGGGCGGGAGACCCAGTACTTC.

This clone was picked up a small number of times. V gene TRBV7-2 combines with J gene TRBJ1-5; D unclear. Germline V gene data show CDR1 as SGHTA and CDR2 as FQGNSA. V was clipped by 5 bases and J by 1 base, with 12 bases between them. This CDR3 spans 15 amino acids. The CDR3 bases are TGTGCCAGCAGCCGACATGGGCTGAGCAATCAGCCCCAGCATTTT. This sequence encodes CASSRHGLSNQPQHF.

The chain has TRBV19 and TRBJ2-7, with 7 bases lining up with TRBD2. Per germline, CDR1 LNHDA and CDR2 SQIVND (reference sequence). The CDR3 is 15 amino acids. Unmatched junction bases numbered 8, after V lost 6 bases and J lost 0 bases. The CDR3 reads CASSDPSGGSYEQYF. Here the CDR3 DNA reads TGTGCCAGTAGCGATCCCTCGGGGGGCTCCTACGAGCAGTACTTC.

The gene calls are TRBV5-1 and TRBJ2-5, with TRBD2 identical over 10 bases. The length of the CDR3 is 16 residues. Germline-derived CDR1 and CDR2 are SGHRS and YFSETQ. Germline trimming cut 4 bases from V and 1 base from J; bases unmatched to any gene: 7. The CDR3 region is CASSQQGTSAQETQYF. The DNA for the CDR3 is TGCGCCAGCAGCCAACAAGGGACTAGCGCCCAAGAGACCCAGTACTTC.